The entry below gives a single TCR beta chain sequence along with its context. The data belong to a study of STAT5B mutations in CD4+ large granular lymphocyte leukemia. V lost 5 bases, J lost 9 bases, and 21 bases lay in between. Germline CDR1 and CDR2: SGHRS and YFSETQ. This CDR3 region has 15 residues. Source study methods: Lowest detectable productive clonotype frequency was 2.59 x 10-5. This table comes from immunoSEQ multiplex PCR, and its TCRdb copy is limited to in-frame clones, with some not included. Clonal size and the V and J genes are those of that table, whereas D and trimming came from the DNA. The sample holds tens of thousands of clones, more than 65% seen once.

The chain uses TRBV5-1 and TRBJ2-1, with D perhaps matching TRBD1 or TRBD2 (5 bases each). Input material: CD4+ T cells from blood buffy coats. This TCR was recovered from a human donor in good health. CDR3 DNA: TGCGCCAGCAGTTGGCAGGGTATGTCCCGGGGTGAGCAGTTCTTC. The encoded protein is CASSWQGMSRGEQFF.